These 27 T cell receptor beta chains originate from one sample sequenced in a study of post-analysis software for immune sequencing data. Study outcomes and limitations: Patients showed TRBV5-6, TRBV5-1 and TRBV20-1 among five TRBV segments more frequent than in controls.

Prepared libraries of TCR beta cDNA carried unique molecular identifiers. TCRdb reprocessed the PCR reads via MiXCR and lists one record per CDR3 protein. The sample yields approximately 460,000 distinct CDR3 sequences, 40% to 55% seen once. For these TCRs, the target antigens are not known. What was sequenced was blood. Receptor source: a girl aged 10-17 years with multiple sclerosis.

This chain uses TRBV6-2 or TRBV6-3 with TRBJ1-5; D might be TRBD1 (5 bases). Germline CDR1 reads MNHEY; CDR2 reads SVGEGT. V lost 8 bases to trimming and J lost 3 bases, with 14 bases between them. The CDR3 spans 14 residues. In nucleotides, the CDR3 is TGTGCCAGCCGGGGCGGGGGTACCAATCAGCCCCAGCATTTT. It codes for CASRGGGTNQPQHF.

V is TRBV28 and J is TRBJ1-2; D is possibly TRBD1 (6 bases). CDR1 is MDHEN, CDR2 SYDVKM, per germline. V was cut by 6 bases and J by 2 bases, with 16 bases left in between. The CDR3 has 15 residues. CDR3 loop: CASSPRGNFNYGYTF. The CDR3 nucleotides are TGTGCCAGCAGCCCCAGGGGAAACTTCAACTATGGCTACACCTTC.

CDR3 nucleotides: TGCAGTGCTAGATCCCTACTAGCGGGAGCCTGGGAAGAGACCCAGTACTTC. It encodes CSARSLLAGAWEETQYF. The chain recombines TRBV20-1 with TRBJ2-5, with 11 nucleotides matching TRBD2. Germline CDR1 is DFQATT and CDR2 is SNEGSKA (reference sequence). The CDR3 extends over 17 amino acids. V shed 2 bases, J shed 3 bases, and the junction held 11 bases outside the gene matches.

This clonotype was counted ten times or more. This chain joins TRBV5-1 and TRBJ2-1; 10 bases map to TRBD1. V lost 3 bases and J lost 6; bases outside the gene matches: 6. The CDR3 has 15 amino acids. The germline CDR1 and CDR2 sequences are SGHRS and YFSETQ. The CDR3 sequence is CASSWGQGFSNEQFF. The CDR3 DNA sequence: TGCGCCAGCAGCTGGGGACAGGGGTTTAGCAATGAGCAGTTCTTC.

The chain is built from TRBV6-5 and TRBJ1-3; 9 nucleotides align to TRBD1. The CDR3 spans 14 residues. The germline CDR1 and CDR2 sequences are MNHEY and SVGAGI. The junction had 7 bases not matched to a gene; V was cut back by 10 bases and J by 3 bases. CDR3: CATIDRGYGNTIYF. CDR3 nucleotide sequence: TGTGCCACCATCGACAGGGGGTATGGAAACACCATATATTTT.

This clonotype was seen only a few times. The chain combines TRBV20-1 with TRBJ2-3, with D maybe TRBD2 (6 bases). V shed 6 bases and J shed 2 bases, with 18 bases lying between them. CDR3 size: 15 residues. Per the germline V gene, CDR1 is DFQATT and CDR2 is SNEGSKA (reference sequence). The CDR3 bases are TGCAGTGCCGGTGGGGTAGCGGCTGACACAGATACGCAGTATTTT. Protein: CSAGGVAADTDTQYF.

This chain connects TRBV28 to TRBJ2-4; TRBD1 agrees at 7 bases. The V and J ends lost 6 bases and 0 bases, in that order; junction bases with no gene match: 2. The CDR3 has 14 amino acids. Germline assignment: CDR1 MDHEN and CDR2 SYDVKM. Here the CDR3 DNA reads TGTGCCAGCAGACAGGGGTTAGCCAAAAACATTCAGTACTTC. Protein product: CASRQGLAKNIQYF.

The chain combines TRBV5-1 with TRBJ2-7, with 7 bases matching TRBD1. This CDR3 contains 16 residues. The J segment lost 3 bases and the V segment lost 0 bases, leaving 9 bases of the junction unmatched. The V gene's germline CDR1 is SGHRS and CDR2 YFSETQ. The CDR3 bases are TGCGCCAGCAGCTTGGCTCTGGGGACAGTCGACTACGAGCAGTACTTC. It translates to CASSLALGTVDYEQYF.

Comments on this clonotype: This CDR3 fails to terminate in the conserved phenylalanine or tryptophan, so it likely reflects a read error. The V call is TRBV9, the J call TRBJ2-7; D unresolved. Looked up from germline, CDR1 is SGDLS and CDR2 is YYNGEE. The CDR3 is 16 residues long. V gave up 0 bases and J gave up 2 bases, with 15 bases separating them. The CDR3 sequence: CASSVDLQAPPYEQYL. DNA of the CDR3: TGTGCCAGCAGCGTAGACCTCCAGGCCCCCCCCTACGAGCAGTACTTG.

Concerning this clonotype: One end of the junction is discordant with germline, which a read error may explain. The V gene is TRBV20-1, the J gene TRBJ1-3; tentatively, D is TRBD1 (5 bases). Germline CDR1 and CDR2: DFQATT and SNEGSKA (reference sequence). There are 14 residues in the CDR3. The CDR3 sequence: CSAALRGSGNPIYF. The CDR3 bases are TGCAGTGCTGCATTAAGGGGCAGTGGAAACCCCATATATTTT.

The V call is TRBV7-2, the J call TRBJ2-5, with 8 bases lining up with TRBD2. The germline gives CDR1 SGHTA, CDR2 FQGNSA. V lost 3 bases to trimming and J lost 7 bases; unmatched junction nucleotides: 4. This CDR3 spans 13 amino acids. The CDR3 DNA sequence: TGTGCCAGCAGCTTGGAGCGGGAGCTGACCCAGTACTTC. Residues: CASSLERELTQYF. The full variable domain, its missing parts supplied by reference TRBV7-2 and TRBJ2-5, is GAGVSQSPSNKVTEKGKDVELRCDPISGHTALYWYRQSLGQGLEFLIYFQGNSAPDKSGLPSDRFSAERTGGSVSTLTIQRTQQEDSAVYLCASSLERELTQYFGPGTRLLVL.

The gene calls are TRBV6-2 or TRBV6-3 and TRBJ2-1; possibly TRBD1 for D (6 bases). Trimming took 0 bases from V and 10 from J, leaving 10 bases between them. From germline, CDR1 is MNHEY and CDR2 SVGEGT. The CDR3 contains 13 residues. The CDR3 DNA reads TGTGCCAGCAGTTACTCGGGGGCTTACGAGCAGTTCTTC. Protein product: CASSYSGAYEQFF.

This clonotype was counted once. V gene TRBV11-2 combines with J gene TRBJ1-1; D remains ambiguous. The V gene lost 5 bases and the J gene lost 6 bases, with 19 bases spanning the gap. The CDR3 totals 15 residues. Germline CDR1 reads SGHAT; CDR2 reads FQNNGV. In DNA form, the CDR3 reads TGTGCCAGCAGCCGGTACAGTGAGAGGCAAGCTGAAGCTTTCTTT. This translates into CASSRYSERQAEAFF. The full variable domain, in which reference TRBV11-2 and TRBJ1-1 provide the parts outside the CDR3, is EAGVAQSPRYKIIEKRQSVAFWCNPISGHATLYWYQQILGQGPKLLIQFQNNGVVDDSQLPKDRFSAERLKGVDSTLKIQPAKLEDSAVYLCASSRYSERQAEAFFGQGTRLTVV.

There are many counts of this clonotype. The gene calls are TRBV29-1 and TRBJ1-2; 7 bases are a match to TRBD1. The CDR3 spans 12 residues. Germline CDR1 reads SQVTM; CDR2 reads ANQGSEA. The junction had 2 bases not matched to a gene; V was cut back by 5 bases and J by 2 bases. Written as DNA, the CDR3 is TGCAGCGTTAGGACAGGAAACTATGGCTACACCTTC. Protein: CSVRTGNYGYTF.

This clonotype was seen only a few times. The chain links TRBV20-1 to TRBJ2-1; D gene uncertain. Trimming shortened V by 0 bases and J by 9 bases, and 6 bases separated the two germline ends. This CDR3 is built from 11 residues. The germline CDR1 and CDR2 sequences are DFQATT and SNEGSKA (reference sequence). The CDR3: CSARDSGEQFF. The DNA for the CDR3 is TGCAGTGCTAGAGATTCGGGTGAGCAGTTCTTC.

This clonotype was detected a few times. The rearrangement joins TRBV20-1 to TRBJ2-1, with D perhaps being TRBD1 or TRBD2 (5 bases each). The germline V gene has CDR1 DFQATT and CDR2 SNEGSKA (reference sequence). The CDR3 has 15 amino acids. The germline V and J ends were trimmed by 1 base and 4 bases, with 14 bases remaining between them. The CDR3 bases are TGCAGTGCTAGAGGGATGAGGGACGTGTACAATGAGCAGTTCTTC. This encodes CSARGMRDVYNEQFF.

In its sample, this clonotype was seen many times. The junction and the germline gene differ at one end; a read error may be behind it. The chain uses TRBV5-1 and TRBJ2-6, with D unresolved. The germline V gene encodes CDR1 SGHRS and CDR2 YFSETQ. CDR3 length equals 17 residues. The CDR3 is CASNLGSWSSGANVLTF. The CDR3 DNA sequence: TGCGCCAGCAACTTGGGTAGCTGGAGCTCTGGGGCCAACGTCCTGACTTTC.

This chain uses TRBV5-6 with TRBJ2-4; a weak D match, TRBD2 (5 bases). The CDR3 runs to 15 residues. V was clipped by 2 bases and J by 0 bases, with 9 bases between them. Germline loops: CDR1 SGHDT, CDR2 YYEEEE. The CDR3 region is CASSFRGLAKNIQYF. The DNA for the CDR3 is TGTGCCAGCAGCTTTCGAGGACTAGCCAAAAACATTCAGTACTTC.

In its sample, this clonotype was seen a few times. The chain joins TRBV7-9 to TRBJ1-2; 9 positions agree with TRBD1. This CDR3 has 16 amino acids. Germline lookup yields CDR1 SEHNR and CDR2 FQNEAQ (reference sequence). The V gene end was trimmed by 2 bases and the J gene end by 3 bases; junction bases not matched to a gene: 7. In DNA, the CDR3 is TGTGCCAGCAGCTTATCCGGACAGGGGACATACTATGGCTACACCTTC. This sequence encodes CASSLSGQGTYYGYTF.

The chain combines TRBV10-3 with TRBJ1-2; D gene unclear. The length of the CDR3 is 13 residues. V was cut by 7 bases and J by 4 bases, with 13 bases left in between. Looked up from germline, CDR1 is ENHRY and CDR2 is SYGVKD. This chain's CDR3 is CAIKVSRIYGYTF. In nucleotides, the CDR3 is TGTGCCATCAAAGTGTCCAGGATCTATGGCTACACCTTC.

The V call is TRBV4-2, the J call TRBJ2-5; D may be TRBD2 (6 bases). This CDR3 region has 13 residues. The V end lost 6 bases, the J end lost 11 bases, and 19 bases lay between the germline ends. Germline loops: CDR1 LGHNA, CDR2 YNFKEQ. CDR3 in amino acids: CASRERENGEQYF. CDR3 DNA: TGTGCCAGCAGGGAACGGGAGAATGGAGAGCAGTACTTC.

The chain joins TRBV12-3 or TRBV12-4 to TRBJ2-1; no clear D gene. The CDR3 runs to 13 residues. The ends were cut back, 3 bases at V and 5 bases at J, with 8 bases in the middle. CDR3 amino acids: CASSFGRDNEQFF. The CDR3 DNA sequence: TGTGCCAGCAGTTTTGGCAGAGACAATGAGCAGTTCTTC.

The chain couples TRBV7-3 to TRBJ1-1; perhaps TRBD1 as D (6 bases). Trimming removed 6 bases at V and 0 bases at J, with 26 bases between. CDR3 length: 19 amino acids. Germline lookup yields CDR1 SGHTA and CDR2 FQGTGA. DNA for the CDR3: TGTGCCAGCAGTTCGCCCTCCGGGACACAGGTCTTAATGAACACTGAAGCTTTCTTT. Protein product: CASSSPSGTQVLMNTEAFF. Supplemented by reference TRBV7-3 and TRBJ1-1, the full variable domain reads GAGVSQTPSNKVTEKGKYVELRCDPISGHTALYWYRQSLGQGPEFLIYFQGTGAADDSGLPNDRFFAVRPEGSVSTLKIQRTERGDSAVYLCASSSPSGTQVLMNTEAFFGQGTRLTVV.

CDR3 nucleotide sequence: TGCGCCAGCAGCCACCTTTGGGGGCTAGCAGCGGCGGTCGAGCAGTACTTC. Residues: CASSHLWGLAAAVEQYF. The chain joins TRBV4-1 to TRBJ2-7; TRBD1 might be the D (6 bases). Germline V gene sequence: CDR1 MGHRA, CDR2 YSYEKL. Deletions cut 3 bases from V and 6 bases from J, with 24 bases between. This CDR3 comprises 17 residues.

The V call is TRBV3-1, the J call TRBJ2-5, with 8 nucleotides matching TRBD2. J was trimmed by 3 bases and V by 0 bases; bases with no gene match: 6. The CDR3 has 16 amino acids. Germline CDR1 reads LGHDT; CDR2 reads YNNKEL (reference sequence). CDR3 loop: CASSQDLTRGEETQYF. The CDR3 nucleotides read TGTGCCAGCAGCCAAGATTTGACGCGGGGGGAAGAGACCCAGTACTTC.

The chain is built from TRBV7-9 and TRBJ1-2; 7 bases align to TRBD1. The J segment lost 2 bases and the V segment lost 7 bases, leaving 13 bases of the junction unmatched. The CDR3 extends over 16 amino acids. The germline CDR1 and CDR2 sequences are SEHNR and FQNEAQ (reference sequence). CDR3 amino acids: CASTPPTGSLNYGYTF. For the CDR3, the DNA is TGTGCCAGCACCCCTCCGACAGGGTCGCTCAACTATGGCTACACCTTC.

The chain recombines TRBV7-2 with TRBJ2-7; the D gene is possibly TRBD2 (5 bases). The J call is in doubt because the DNA end fits TRBJ2-5 better. This CDR3 is 16 amino acids long. In germline, CDR1 is SGHTA, CDR2 FQGNSA. The CDR3: CASSPTTPRAGETQYF. CDR3 bases: TGTGCCAGCAGCCCGACAACACCTAGGGCGGGAGAGACCCAGTACTTC.